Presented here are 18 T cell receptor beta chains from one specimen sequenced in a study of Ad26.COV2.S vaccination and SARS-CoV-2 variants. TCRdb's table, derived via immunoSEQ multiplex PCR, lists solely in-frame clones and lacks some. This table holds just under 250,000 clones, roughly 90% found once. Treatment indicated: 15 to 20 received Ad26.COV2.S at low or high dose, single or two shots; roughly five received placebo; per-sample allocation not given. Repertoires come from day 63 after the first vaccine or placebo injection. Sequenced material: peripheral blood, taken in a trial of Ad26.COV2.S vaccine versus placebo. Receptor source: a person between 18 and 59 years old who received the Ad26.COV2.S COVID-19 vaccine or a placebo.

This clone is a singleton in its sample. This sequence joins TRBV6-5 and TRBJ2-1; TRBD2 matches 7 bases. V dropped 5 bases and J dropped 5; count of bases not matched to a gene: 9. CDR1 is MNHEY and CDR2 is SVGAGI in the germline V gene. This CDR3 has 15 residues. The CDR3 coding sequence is TGTGCCAGCAGTCGACCTAGCGGCCCCAACAATGAGCAGTTCTTC. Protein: CASSRPSGPNNEQFF.

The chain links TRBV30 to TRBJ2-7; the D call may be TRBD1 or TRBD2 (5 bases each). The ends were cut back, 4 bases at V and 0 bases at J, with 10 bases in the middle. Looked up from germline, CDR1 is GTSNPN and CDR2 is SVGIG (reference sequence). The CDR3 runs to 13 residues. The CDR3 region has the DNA TGTGCCTGGAATGCTGGGGGCTCCTACGAGCAGTACTTC. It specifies CAWNAGGSYEQYF.

Here the CDR3 DNA reads TGTGCCAGCAGCTTAGAGGGCAGTGGAGCCTACGAGCAGTACTTC. This sequence encodes CASSLEGSGAYEQYF. The V and J genes are TRBV7-2 and TRBJ2-7; D is uncertain. CDR3 size: 15 residues. Germline V gives CDR1 SGHTA, CDR2 FQGNSA. V was shortened by 1 base and J by 2 bases, with 12 bases between the two germline ends.

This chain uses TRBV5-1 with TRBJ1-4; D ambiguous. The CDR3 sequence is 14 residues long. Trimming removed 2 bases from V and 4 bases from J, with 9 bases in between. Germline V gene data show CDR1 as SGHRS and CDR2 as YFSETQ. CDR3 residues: CASSFGRGNEKLFF. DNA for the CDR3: TGCGCCAGCAGCTTTGGGCGGGGTAATGAAAAACTGTTTTTT.

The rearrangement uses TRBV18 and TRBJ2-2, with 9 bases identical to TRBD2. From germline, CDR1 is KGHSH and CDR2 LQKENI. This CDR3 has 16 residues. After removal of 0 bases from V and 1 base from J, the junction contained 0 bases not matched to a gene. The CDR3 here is CASSPPTSGNTGELFF. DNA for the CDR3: TGTGCCAGCTCACCACCGACTAGCGGGAACACCGGGGAGCTGTTTTTT.

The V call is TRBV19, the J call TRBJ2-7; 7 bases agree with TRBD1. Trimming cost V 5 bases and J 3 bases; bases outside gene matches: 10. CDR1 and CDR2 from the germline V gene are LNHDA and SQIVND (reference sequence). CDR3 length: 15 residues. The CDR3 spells CASSLSPGQLYEQYF. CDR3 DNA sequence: TGTGCCAGTAGTTTATCCCCGGGACAGCTCTACGAGCAGTACTTC.

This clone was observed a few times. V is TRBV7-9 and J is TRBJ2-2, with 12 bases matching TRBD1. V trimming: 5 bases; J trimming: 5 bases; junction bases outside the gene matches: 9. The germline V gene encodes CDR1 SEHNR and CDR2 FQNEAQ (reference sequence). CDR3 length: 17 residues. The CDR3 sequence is CASSRLGTGGVTGELFF. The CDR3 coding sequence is TGTGCCAGCAGCAGACTAGGGACAGGGGGCGTTACCGGGGAGCTGTTTTTT.

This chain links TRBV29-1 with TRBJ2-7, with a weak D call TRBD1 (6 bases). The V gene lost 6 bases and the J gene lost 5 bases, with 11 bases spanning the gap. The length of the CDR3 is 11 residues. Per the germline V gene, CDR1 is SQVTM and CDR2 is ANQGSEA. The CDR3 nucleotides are TGCAGCGTGAATAGGGGGAACGAGCAGTACTTC. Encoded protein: CSVNRGNEQYF.

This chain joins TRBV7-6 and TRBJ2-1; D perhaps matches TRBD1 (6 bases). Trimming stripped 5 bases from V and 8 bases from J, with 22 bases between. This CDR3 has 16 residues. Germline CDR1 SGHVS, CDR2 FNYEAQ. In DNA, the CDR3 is TGTGCCAGCAGCCAGAAGGGTGGGGGCGCGATCGATGAGCAGTTCTTC. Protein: CASSQKGGGAIDEQFF. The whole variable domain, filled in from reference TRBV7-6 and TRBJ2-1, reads GAGVSQSPRYKVTKRGQDVALRCDPISGHVSLYWYRQALGQGPEFLTYFNYEAQQDKSGLPNDRFSAERPEGSISTLTIQRTEQRDSAMYRCASSQKGGGAIDEQFFGPGTRLTVL.

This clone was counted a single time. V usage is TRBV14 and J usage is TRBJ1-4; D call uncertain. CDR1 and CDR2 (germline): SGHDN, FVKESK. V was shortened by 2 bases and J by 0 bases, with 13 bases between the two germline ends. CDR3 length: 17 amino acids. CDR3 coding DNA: TGTGCCAGCAGCCAATTGAACATCTTTGCAACTAATGAAAAACTGTTTTTT. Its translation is CASSQLNIFATNEKLFF.

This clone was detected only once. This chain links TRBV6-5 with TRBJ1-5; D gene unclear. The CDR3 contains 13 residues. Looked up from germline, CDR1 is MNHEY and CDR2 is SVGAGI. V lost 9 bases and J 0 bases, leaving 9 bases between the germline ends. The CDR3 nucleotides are TGTGCCAGTACCCGGTCTAGCAATCAGCCCCAGCATTTT. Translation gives CASTRSSNQPQHF.

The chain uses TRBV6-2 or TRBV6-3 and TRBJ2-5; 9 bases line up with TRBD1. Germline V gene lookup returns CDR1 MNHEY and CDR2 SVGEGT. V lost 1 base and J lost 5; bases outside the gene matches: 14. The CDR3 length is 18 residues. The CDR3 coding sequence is TGTGCCAGCAGTTACTTATTCCGGGACAGGGTTTTGGGGGAGACCCAGTACTTC. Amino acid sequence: CASSYLFRDRVLGETQYF.

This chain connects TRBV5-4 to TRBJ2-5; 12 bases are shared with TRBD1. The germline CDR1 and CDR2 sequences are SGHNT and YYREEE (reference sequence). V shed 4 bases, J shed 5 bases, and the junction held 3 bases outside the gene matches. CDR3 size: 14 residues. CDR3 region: CASSKGQGAETQYF. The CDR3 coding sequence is TGTGCCAGCAGCAAGGGACAGGGGGCCGAGACCCAGTACTTC. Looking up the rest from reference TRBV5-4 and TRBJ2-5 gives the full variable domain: ETGVTQSPTHLIKTRGQQVTLRCSSQSGHNTVSWYQQALGQGPQFIFQYYREEENGRGNFPPRFSGLQFPNYSSELNVNALELDDSALYLCASSKGQGAETQYFGPGTRLLVL.

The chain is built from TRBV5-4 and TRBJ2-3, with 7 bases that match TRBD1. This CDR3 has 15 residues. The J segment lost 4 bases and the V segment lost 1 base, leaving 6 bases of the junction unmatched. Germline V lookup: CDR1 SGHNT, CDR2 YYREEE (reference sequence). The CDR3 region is CASSLSLGGSDTQYF. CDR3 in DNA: TGTGCCAGCAGCTTGAGTTTAGGGGGCTCAGATACGCAGTATTTT.

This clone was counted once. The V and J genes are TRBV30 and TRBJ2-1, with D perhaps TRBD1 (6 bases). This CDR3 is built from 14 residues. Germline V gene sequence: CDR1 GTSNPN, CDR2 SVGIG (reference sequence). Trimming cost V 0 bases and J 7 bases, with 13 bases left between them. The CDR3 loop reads CAWSVMQGRNEQFF. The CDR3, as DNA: TGTGCCTGGAGTGTAATGCAGGGGAGAAATGAGCAGTTCTTC.

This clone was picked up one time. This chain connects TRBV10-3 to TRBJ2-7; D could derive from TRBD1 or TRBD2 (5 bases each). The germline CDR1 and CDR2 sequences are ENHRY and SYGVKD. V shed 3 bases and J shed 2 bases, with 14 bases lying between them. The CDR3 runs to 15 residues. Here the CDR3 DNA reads TGTGCCATCAGTGAAAAACAGGTCGGGACCTACGAGCAGTACTTC. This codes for CAISEKQVGTYEQYF.

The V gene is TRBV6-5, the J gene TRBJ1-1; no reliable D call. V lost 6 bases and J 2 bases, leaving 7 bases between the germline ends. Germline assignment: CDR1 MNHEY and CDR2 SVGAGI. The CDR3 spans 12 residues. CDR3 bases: TGTGCCAGCAGCAACACCAACACTGAAGCTTTCTTT. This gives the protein CASSNTNTEAFF.

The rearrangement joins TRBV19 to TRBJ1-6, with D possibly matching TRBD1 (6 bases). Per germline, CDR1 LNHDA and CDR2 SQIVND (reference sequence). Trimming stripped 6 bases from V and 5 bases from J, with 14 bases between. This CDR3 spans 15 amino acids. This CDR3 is CASSHQQGNNSPLHF. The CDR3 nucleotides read TGTGCCAGTAGCCACCAACAGGGTAATAATTCACCCCTCCACTTT.